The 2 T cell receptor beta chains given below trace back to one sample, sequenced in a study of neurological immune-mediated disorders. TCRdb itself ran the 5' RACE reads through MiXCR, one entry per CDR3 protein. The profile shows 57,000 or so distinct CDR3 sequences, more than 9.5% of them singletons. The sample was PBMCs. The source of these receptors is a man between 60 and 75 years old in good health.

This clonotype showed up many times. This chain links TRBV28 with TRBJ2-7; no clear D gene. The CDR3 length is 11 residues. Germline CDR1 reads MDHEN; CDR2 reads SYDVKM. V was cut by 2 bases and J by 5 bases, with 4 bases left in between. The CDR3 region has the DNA TGTGCCAGCAGTTTAGACGACGAGCAGTACTTC. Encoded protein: CASSLDDEQYF.

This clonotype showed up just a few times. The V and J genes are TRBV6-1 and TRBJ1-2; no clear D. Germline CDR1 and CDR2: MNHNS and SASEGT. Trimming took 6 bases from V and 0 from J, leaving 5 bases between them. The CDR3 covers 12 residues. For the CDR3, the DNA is TGTGCCAGCAGCTCAACTAACTATGGCTACACCTTC. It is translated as CASSSTNYGYTF.